This entry concerns a single T cell receptor (beta chain). Its antigen remains unidentified. The sample belongs to a study of cytomegalovirus exposure and HLA in healthy donors. Whole-study results and caveats: According to a subsequent analysis, TCR clusters identified in the first cohort showed a tendency to co-occur across the roughly 110 validation repertoires. In vitro checks showed that a few CMV-associated chains really do target CMV antigens.

Repertoires were generated with immunoSEQ multiplex PCR, while TCRdb's copy carries only in-frame clones and drops some. There are about 340,000 clones in the sample; roughly 85% occur only once, and about 0.8% lies in the top ten. The CDR3 covers 14 residues. Looked up from germline, CDR1 is SGHTS and CDR2 is YDEGEE. Trimming stripped 4 bases from V and 4 bases from J, with 15 bases between. Sequenced material: PBMCs. V is TRBV5-8 and J is TRBJ2-7, with a tentative D call TRBD2 (5 bases). This sequence originates from a woman aged 18-29 years in good health and CMV-seronegative. CDR3 nucleotides: TGTGCCAGCAGCCAATGGAGGTTGGAGTACGAGCAGTACTTC. It specifies CASSQWRLEYEQYF.